The 10 T cell receptor beta chains given below trace back to one sample, sequenced in a study of chemoradiotherapy in HPV16-positive cancers. The repertoire was sequenced with immunoSEQ multiplex PCR; TCRdb's copy has only in-frame clones and lacks some. This table holds thousands of clones, around 80% found once. Sequences were derived from tumor tissue, sampled from a patient who underwent chemoradiotherapy. These receptors all come from a human donor with HPV-associated anogenital cancer.

The chain couples TRBV28 to TRBJ2-6; D gene ambiguous. The CDR3 has 15 residues. Germline V gene data show CDR1 as MDHEN and CDR2 as SYDVKM. V shed 7 bases and J shed 4 bases, with 14 bases lying between them. For the CDR3, the DNA is TGTGCCAGCATAGGGATTGGGCCGGGGGCCAACGTCCTGACTTTC. This translates into CASIGIGPGANVLTF.

This sequence joins TRBV19 and TRBJ1-5; no definite D call. Trimming removed 5 bases at V and 0 bases at J, with 5 bases between. This CDR3 comprises 13 residues. Per germline, CDR1 LNHDA and CDR2 SQIVND (reference sequence). CDR3 DNA: TGTGCCAGTAGTGCATCTAGCAATCAGCCCCAGCATTTT. This gives the protein CASSASSNQPQHF.

The chain employs TRBV5-1 and TRBJ1-2; 7 nucleotides agree with TRBD1. J gave up 8 bases and V 4 bases, and 2 bases lay outside the gene matches. The germline V gene encodes CDR1 SGHRS and CDR2 YFSETQ. The CDR3 totals 11 residues. Here the CDR3 reads CASSGGGGYTF. In DNA, the CDR3 is TGCGCCAGCAGCGGAGGGGGCGGCTACACCTTC.

The table lists this clone with a count of one. V is TRBV13 and J is TRBJ1-2; D is undetermined. The ends were cut back, 1 base at V and 8 bases at J, with 14 bases in the middle. CDR3 length equals 14 residues. CDR1 is PRHDT and CDR2 is FYEKMQ in the germline V gene (reference sequence). The DNA of the CDR3 is TGTGCCAGCAGCTTAGAGTCCCGGGCTCGAGGCTACACCTTC. Its translation: CASSLESRARGYTF.

J is TRBJ1-1 and V is TRBV19; 9 nucleotides align to TRBD1. J gave up 4 bases and V 6 bases, and 3 bases lay outside the gene matches. From germline, CDR1 is LNHDA and CDR2 SQIVND (reference sequence). The CDR3 runs 13 residues. CDR3 amino acids: CASRDRGRTEAFF. For the CDR3, the DNA is TGTGCCAGTAGGGACAGGGGTCGCACTGAAGCTTTCTTT.

This clone was detected a few times. The chain links TRBV4-2 to TRBJ2-1, with a tentative D call TRBD2 (6 bases). The CDR3 length is 15 residues. Germline V gene lookup returns CDR1 LGHNA and CDR2 YNFKEQ. The ends were cut back, 0 bases at V and 7 bases at J, with 13 bases in the middle. The CDR3: CASSQDRLAINEQFF. CDR3 coding DNA: TGTGCCAGCAGCCAAGATCGGCTAGCGATAAATGAGCAGTTCTTC.

V usage is TRBV5-3 and J usage is TRBJ2-1, with 7 bases that match TRBD2. TRBV5-3 is given ORF status, its function remaining uncertain. This CDR3 spans 15 amino acids. V shed 1 base, J shed 7 bases, and the junction held 8 bases outside the gene matches. CDR3 protein: CARSLYGGMSNEQFF. For the CDR3, the DNA is TGTGCCAGAAGCTTGTACGGGGGGATGTCTAATGAGCAGTTCTTC.

This rearrangement joins TRBV5-1 to TRBJ2-3; D perhaps matches TRBD1 (6 bases). There are 16 residues in the CDR3. Trimming took 0 bases from V and 2 from J, leaving 13 bases between them. The germline V gene encodes CDR1 SGHRS and CDR2 YFSETQ. The CDR3 sequence is CASSLGTAILTDTQYF. The DNA of the CDR3 is TGCGCCAGCAGCTTGGGGACAGCAATTCTCACAGATACGCAGTATTTT.

The chain uses TRBV28 and TRBJ1-5; D ambiguous. The length of the CDR3 is 12 residues. Trimming stripped 3 bases from V and 7 bases from J, with 7 bases between. Per germline, CDR1 MDHEN and CDR2 SYDVKM. The CDR3 region has the DNA TGTGCCAGCAGTTTCTCGGCCCAGCCCCAGCATTTT. The encoded protein is CASSFSAQPQHF.

The chain couples TRBV2 to TRBJ2-5; D remains unclear. The germline V gene encodes CDR1 SNHLY and CDR2 FYNNEI. The CDR3 is 15 residues long. V dropped 7 bases and J dropped 0 bases, with 15 bases sitting between them. CDR3 nucleotides: TGTGCCAGCAAAAGTGGGTGGGAAGACCAAGAGACCCAGTACTTC. Translated, it gives CASKSGWEDQETQYF.